This TCR beta chain came from a study of vaccination effects on CD4 cells after COVID-19. Overall study findings and caveats: Substantial clonal contraction characterized both infection- and vaccine-induced clones late after vaccination. Recruitment yielded few convalescent patients, and the study had no early post-infection timepoints.

TCRdb's copy holds only in-frame clones and misses some; the assay was immunoSEQ multiplex PCR. In the table there are 50,000 or so clones, 55% to 75% of which are singletons. CDR3 length: 14 residues. J lost 3 bases, V lost 5 bases, and 4 bases had no gene match. Germline values: CDR1 GTSNPN, CDR2 SVGIG (reference sequence). Notes on this clone: The antigen remains undetermined.

CD4+ T cells were isolated after around 10 days of culture. Absence of prior SARS-CoV-2 infection characterized the vaccine recipients, who showed negative nucleocapsid antibodies. On day 3 and again on day 7, half the medium was replaced with IL-2 medium. This sequence originates from a human donor who received a COVID-19 vaccine. The chain combines TRBV30 with TRBJ2-2; 9 bases map to TRBD2. The sample here was CD4+ T cells from PBMCs cultured without peptide, taken before COVID-19 vaccination. The CDR3, as DNA: TGTGCCTGGGACGGCGGGAGGGACACCGGGGAGCTGTTTTTT. The encoded protein is CAWDGGRDTGELFF.